This section outlines one T cell receptor (beta chain) sequence together with its context. Its antigen is currently not known. Base quality data are lacking; no much larger clone is found one base away. The data were obtained in a study of T cell changes during pregnancy in multiple sclerosis (dated by TCRdb to between 2017 and 2020). Background for the entire study: The study looked at changes in the T cell repertoire across pregnancy in women with multiple sclerosis.

Library preparation employed the immunoSEQ multiplex PCR assay. TCRdb took over this immuneACCESS table, retaining in-frame rearrangements with V and J assigned. Such tables are incomplete; in checked studies, under half of the missing clones stem from an unresolved V gene, and the remainder is unexplained. This sample has tens of thousands of clones in its table, and approximately 90% of those were observed once. Less than 2% of the sample is in the top ten clones. The TCR comes from a female donor with multiple sclerosis, enrolled in a pregnancy study. The material was peripheral blood, obtained after pregnancy.

The CDR3 loop reads CASSSGPSEGYGYTF. The nucleotide sequence is given as TGTGCCAGCAGCTCCGGGCCCTCGGAGGGCTATGGCTACACCTTC. Recombination linked TRBV5-4 to TRBJ1-2, with no D gene named confidently. V is cut by 3 bases and J by 4 bases, and the space between the germline ends is 16 bases. Looking up the germline V gene (reference sequence) yields CDR1 SGHNT and CDR2 YYREEE. The CDR3 sequence holds 15 residues, the cysteine and phenylalanine included. Only CDR3 DNA is held: 45 bases, read in frame from base 1.